This TCR beta chain was found in a study of shared clonotypes between healthy human individuals. The naive CD8 fraction comprised CD45RO-negative cells positively selected for CCR7 and excluded terminally differentiated effector memory CD45RA+ cells. All donors were healthy HIV-negative adults lacking recent acute infections or vaccinations. Germline CDR1 is SGHRS and CDR2 is YFSETQ. The CDR3 totals 17 residues. V was shortened by 4 bases and J by 2 bases, with 21 bases between the two germline ends. Every subset's genomic DNA went evenly onto several immunoSEQ plates. The assay was immunoSEQ multiplex PCR, and TCRdb's table has in-frame clones only and misses some. The data show around 1.9 million clones, about 93% seen once. General study points: Sequencing depth was expected to affect clonotype sharing among donors.

A note on this clone: What it recognizes is unknown.

This chain uses TRBV5-1 with TRBJ1-1; D may be TRBD1 (6 bases). The specimen sequenced was naive CD8+ T cells from PBMCs. This clonotype was sampled from a man aged 18 to 29 in good health. Some clones in this sample may be carry-over from other donors' samples. The CDR3 bases are TGCGCCAGCAGCCTAAAGACAGGAACAGTTATTAACACTGAAGCTTTCTTT. Protein product: CASSLKTGTVINTEAFF.